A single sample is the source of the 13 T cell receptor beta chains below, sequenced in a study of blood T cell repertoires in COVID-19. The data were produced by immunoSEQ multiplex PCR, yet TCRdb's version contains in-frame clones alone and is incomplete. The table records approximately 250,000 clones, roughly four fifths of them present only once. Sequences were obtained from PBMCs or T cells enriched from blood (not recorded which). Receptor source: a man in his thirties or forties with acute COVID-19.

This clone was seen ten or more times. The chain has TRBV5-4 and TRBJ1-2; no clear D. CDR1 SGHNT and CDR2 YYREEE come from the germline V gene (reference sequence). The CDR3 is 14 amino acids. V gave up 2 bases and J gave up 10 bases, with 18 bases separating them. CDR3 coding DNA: TGTGCCAGCAGCTTTTATAACAGCCGAATGGCCTACACCTTC. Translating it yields CASSFYNSRMAYTF.

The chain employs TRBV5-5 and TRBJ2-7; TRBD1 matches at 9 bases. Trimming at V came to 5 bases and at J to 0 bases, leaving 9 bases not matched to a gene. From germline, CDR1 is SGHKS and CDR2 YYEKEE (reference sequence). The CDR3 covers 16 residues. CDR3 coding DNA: TGTGCCAGCAGTTATTCCGGGACAGGGAGCTCCTACGAGCAGTACGTC. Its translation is CASSYSGTGSSYEQYV.

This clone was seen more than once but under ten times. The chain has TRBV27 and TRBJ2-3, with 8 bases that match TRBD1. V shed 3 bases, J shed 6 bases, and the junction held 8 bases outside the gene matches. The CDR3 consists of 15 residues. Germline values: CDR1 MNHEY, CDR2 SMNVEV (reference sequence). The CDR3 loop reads CASSLNRGYSDTQYF. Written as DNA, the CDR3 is TGTGCCAGCAGTTTGAACAGGGGGTATTCGGATACGCAGTATTTT.

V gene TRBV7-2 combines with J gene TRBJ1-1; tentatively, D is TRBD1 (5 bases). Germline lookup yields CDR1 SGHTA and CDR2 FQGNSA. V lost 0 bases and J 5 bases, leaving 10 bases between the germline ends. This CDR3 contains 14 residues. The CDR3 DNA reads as TGTGCCAGCAGCTTAGCGCTTCAGGGAACTGAAGCTTTCTTT. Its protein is CASSLALQGTEAFF.

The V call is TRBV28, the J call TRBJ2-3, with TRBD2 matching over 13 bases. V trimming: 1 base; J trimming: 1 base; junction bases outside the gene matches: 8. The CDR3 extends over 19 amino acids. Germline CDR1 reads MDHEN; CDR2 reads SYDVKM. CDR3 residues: CASSLSLAGGLLGTDTQYF. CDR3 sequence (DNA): TGTGCCAGCAGTTTATCACTAGCGGGGGGGCTCTTAGGCACAGATACGCAGTATTTT.

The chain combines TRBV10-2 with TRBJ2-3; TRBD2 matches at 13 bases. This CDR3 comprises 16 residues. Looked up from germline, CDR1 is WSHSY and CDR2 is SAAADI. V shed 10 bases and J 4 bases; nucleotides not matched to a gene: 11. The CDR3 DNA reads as TGCGCCACCGATAGGTCCGGGACTAGCGGGGCAGATACGCAGTATTTT. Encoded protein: CATDRSGTSGADTQYF.

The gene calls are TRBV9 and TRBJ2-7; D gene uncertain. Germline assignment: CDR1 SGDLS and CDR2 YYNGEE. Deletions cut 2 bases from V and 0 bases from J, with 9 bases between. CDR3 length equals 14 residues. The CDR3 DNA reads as TGTGCCAGCAGCGTTGCGGCCAGCTCCTACGAGCAGTACGTC. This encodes CASSVAASSYEQYV.

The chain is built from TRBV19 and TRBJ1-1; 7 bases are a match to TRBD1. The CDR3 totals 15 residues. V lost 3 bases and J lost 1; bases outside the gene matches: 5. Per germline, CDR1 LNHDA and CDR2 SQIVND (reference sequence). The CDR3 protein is CASSIMTGPNTEAFF. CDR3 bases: TGTGCCAGTAGTATTATGACAGGGCCGAACACTGAAGCTTTCTTT.

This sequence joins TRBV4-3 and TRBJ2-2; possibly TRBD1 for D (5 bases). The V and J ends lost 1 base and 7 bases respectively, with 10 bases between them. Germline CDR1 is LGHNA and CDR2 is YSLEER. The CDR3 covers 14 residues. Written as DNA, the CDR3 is TGCGCCAGCAGCCAAGCAGGGAAGGGCGGGGAGCTGTTTTTT. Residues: CASSQAGKGGELFF.

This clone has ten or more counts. CDR3 sequence reads: CATSDPTGGETGELFF. The CDR3 DNA reads as TGTGCCACCAGTGACCCGACAGGGGGAGAGACCGGGGAGCTGTTTTTT. The genes are TRBV24-1 and TRBJ2-2, with 9 bases aligning to TRBD1. V was clipped by 4 bases and J by 5 bases; unmatched bases: 7. The CDR3 has 16 amino acids. From germline, CDR1 is KGHDR and CDR2 SFDVKD.

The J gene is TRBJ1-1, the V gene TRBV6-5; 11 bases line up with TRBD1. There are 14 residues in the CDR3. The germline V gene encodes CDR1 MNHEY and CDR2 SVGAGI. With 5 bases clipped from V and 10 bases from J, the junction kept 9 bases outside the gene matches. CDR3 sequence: CASSPKDRGRRAFF. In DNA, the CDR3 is TGTGCCAGCAGTCCTAAGGACAGGGGGCGTCGAGCTTTCTTT.

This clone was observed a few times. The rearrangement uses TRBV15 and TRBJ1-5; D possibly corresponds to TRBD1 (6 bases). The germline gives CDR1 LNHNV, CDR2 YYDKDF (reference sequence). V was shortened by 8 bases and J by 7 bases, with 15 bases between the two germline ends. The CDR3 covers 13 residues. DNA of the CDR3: TGTGCCACCTATTACAGGGAAAGACAGCCCCAGCATTTT. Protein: CATYYRERQPQHF.

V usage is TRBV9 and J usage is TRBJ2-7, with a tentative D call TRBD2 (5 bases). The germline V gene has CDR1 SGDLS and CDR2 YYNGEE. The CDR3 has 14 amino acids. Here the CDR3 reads CAESGRRRSYEQYV. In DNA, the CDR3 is TGTGCAGAATCCGGACGGAGGAGGTCCTACGAGCAGTACGTC.